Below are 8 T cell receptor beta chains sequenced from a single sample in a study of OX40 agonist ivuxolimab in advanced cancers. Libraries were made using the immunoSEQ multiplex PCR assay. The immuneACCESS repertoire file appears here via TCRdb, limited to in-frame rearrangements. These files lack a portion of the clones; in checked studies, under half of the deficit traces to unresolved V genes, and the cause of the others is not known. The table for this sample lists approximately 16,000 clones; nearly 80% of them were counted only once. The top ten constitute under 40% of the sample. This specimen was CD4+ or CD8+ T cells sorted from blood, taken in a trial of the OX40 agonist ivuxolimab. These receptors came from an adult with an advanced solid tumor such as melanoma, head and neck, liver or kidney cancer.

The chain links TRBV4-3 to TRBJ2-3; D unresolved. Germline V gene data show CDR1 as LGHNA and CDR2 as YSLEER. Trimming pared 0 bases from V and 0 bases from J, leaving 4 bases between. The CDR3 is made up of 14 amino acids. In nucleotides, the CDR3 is TGCGCCAGCAGCCAAGATGGCAGCACAGATACGCAGTATTTT. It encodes CASSQDGSTDTQYF.

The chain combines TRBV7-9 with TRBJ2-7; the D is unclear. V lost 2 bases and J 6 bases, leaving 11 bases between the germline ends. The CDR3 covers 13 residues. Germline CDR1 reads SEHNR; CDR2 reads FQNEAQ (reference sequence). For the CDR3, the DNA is TGTGCCAGCAGCTTATATTCAGTTTCCGAGCAGTACTTC. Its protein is CASSLYSVSEQYF.

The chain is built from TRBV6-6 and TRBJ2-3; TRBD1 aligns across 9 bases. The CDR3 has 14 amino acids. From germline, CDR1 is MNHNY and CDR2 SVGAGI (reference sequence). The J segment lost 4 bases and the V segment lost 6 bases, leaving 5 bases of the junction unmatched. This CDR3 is CASRWTGEADTQYF. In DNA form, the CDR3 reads TGTGCCAGCAGGTGGACAGGGGAGGCAGATACGCAGTATTTT.

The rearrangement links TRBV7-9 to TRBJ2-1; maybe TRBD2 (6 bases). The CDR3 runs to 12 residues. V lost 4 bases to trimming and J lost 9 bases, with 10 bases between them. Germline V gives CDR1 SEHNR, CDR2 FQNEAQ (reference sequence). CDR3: CASSSLAIEQFF. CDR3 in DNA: TGTGCCAGCAGCTCGCTAGCGATTGAGCAGTTCTTC.

The CDR3 here is CASSYRQGFVTEAFF. The CDR3 DNA sequence: TGTGCCAGCAGTTACAGGCAGGGGTTCGTCACTGAAGCTTTCTTT. The chain employs TRBV6-5 and TRBJ1-1; D perhaps matches TRBD1 (6 bases). The germline V and J ends were trimmed by 2 bases and 4 bases, with 14 bases remaining between them. CDR3 length: 15 amino acids. In germline, CDR1 is MNHEY, CDR2 SVGAGI.

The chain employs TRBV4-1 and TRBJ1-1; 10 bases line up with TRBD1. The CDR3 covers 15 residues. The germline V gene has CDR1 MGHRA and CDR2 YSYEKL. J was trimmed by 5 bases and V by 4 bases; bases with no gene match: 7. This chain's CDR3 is CASSRLVDRGTEAFF. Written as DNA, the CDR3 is TGCGCCAGCAGCCGCCTTGTGGACAGGGGGACTGAAGCTTTCTTT.

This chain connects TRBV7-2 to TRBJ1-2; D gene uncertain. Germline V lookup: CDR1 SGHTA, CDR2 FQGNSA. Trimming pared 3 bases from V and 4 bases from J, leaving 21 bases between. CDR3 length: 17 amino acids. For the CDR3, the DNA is TGTGCCAGCAGCTTCGACAACTCACTGGCCTTAACCTATGGCTACACCTTC. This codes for CASSFDNSLALTYGYTF.

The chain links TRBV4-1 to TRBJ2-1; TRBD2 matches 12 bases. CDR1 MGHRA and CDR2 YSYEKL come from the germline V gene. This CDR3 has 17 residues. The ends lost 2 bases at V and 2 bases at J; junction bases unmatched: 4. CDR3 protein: CASSQPPSGGAYNEQFF. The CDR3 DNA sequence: TGCGCCAGCAGCCAACCTCCTAGCGGGGGGGCCTACAATGAGCAGTTCTTC.